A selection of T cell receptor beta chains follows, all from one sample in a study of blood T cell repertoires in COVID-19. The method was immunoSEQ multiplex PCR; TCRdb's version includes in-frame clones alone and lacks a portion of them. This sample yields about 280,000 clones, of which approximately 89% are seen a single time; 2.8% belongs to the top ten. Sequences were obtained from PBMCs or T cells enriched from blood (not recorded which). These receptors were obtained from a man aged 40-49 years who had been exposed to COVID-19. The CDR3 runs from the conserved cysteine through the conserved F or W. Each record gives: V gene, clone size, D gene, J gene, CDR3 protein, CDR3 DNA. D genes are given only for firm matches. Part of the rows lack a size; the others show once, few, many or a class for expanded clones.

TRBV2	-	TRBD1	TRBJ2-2	CASSEMDRVDTGELFF	TGTGCCAGCAGTGAAATGGACAGGGTTGACACCGGGGAGCTGTTTTTT
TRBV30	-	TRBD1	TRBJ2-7	CAWSQTGASYEQYF	TGTGCCTGGTCCCAGACAGGGGCATCCTACGAGCAGTACTTC
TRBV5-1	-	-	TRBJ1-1	CASSLDSAKAFF	TGCGCCAGCAGCTTGGACTCTGCCAAAGCTTTCTTT
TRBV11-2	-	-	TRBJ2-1	CASSLIHLEGQFF	TGTGCCAGCAGCTTAATTCACCTAGAAGGGCAGTTCTTC
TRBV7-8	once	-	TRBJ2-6	CASSLELSSGANVLTF	TGTGCCAGCAGCTTAGAGCTGAGCTCTGGGGCCAACGTCCTGACTTTC
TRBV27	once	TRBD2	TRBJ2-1	CASSWIAGYNEQFF	TGTGCCAGCAGTTGGATAGCGGGGTACAATGAGCAGTTCTTC
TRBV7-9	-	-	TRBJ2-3	CAIPDLVLPDTQYF	TGTGCCATCCCAGATCTCGTGTTGCCAGATACGCAGTATTTT
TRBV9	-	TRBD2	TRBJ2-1	CASSEQTSGSRNEQFF	TGTGCCAGCAGCGAGCAGACTAGCGGGAGTCGCAATGAGCAGTTCTTC
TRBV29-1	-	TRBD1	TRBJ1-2	CSITGENYGYTF	TGCAGCATTACAGGGGAAAACTATGGCTACACCTTC
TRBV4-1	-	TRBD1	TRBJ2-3	CASSQGTGGTDTQYF	TGCGCCAGCAGCCAAGGGACAGGGGGCACAGATACGCAGTATTTT
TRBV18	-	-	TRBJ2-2	CASSPIESTGTGELFF	TGTGCCAGCTCACCAATCGAATCTACAGGGACCGGGGAGCTGTTTTTT
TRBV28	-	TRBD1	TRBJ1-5	CASSLGQGVNQPQHF	TGTGCCAGCAGTTTGGGACAGGGGGTCAATCAGCCCCAGCATTTT
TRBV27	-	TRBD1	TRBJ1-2	CASSLRGQGGGYTF	TGTGCCAGCAGTTTACGAGGACAGGGCGGTGGCTACACCTTC
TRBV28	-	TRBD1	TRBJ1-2	CASSLTGGDYGYTF	TGTGCCAGCAGTTTAACAGGGGGGGACTATGGCTACACCTTC
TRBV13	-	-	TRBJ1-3	CASSFEATGASGNTIYF	TGTGCCAGCAGCTTTGAGGCGACAGGTGCTAGTGGAAACACCATATATTTT
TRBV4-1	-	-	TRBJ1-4	CASSQGTRRVGTNEKLFF	TGCGCCAGCAGCCAAGGGACACGCCGGGTCGGTACTAATGAAAAACTGTTTTTT
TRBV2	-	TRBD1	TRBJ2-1	CASSYLTGIPYNEQFF	TGTGCCAGCAGTTACCTGACAGGGATCCCCTACAATGAGCAGTTCTTC
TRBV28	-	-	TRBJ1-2	CASSLGQYYGYTF	TGTGCCAGCAGTTTAGGACAGTACTATGGCTACACCTTC
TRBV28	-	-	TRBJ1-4	CASSFTGNANEKLFF	TGTGCCAGCAGCTTTACAGGGAATGCTAATGAAAAACTGTTTTTT
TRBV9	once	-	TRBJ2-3	CASSAGDGSSTDTQYF	TGTGCCAGCAGCGCGGGGGACGGCTCTAGCACAGATACGCAGTATTTT
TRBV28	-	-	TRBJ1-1	CASSPPPGGVTEAFF	TGTGCCAGCAGTCCACCCCCGGGGGGGGTCACTGAAGCTTTCTTT
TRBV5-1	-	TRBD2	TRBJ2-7	CASSSGLADSYEQYF	TGCGCCAGCAGCTCGGGACTAGCCGACTCCTACGAGCAGTACTTC
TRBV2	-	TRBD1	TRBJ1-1	CASSENRGEAFF	TGTGCCAGCAGTGAAAACAGGGGCGAAGCTTTCTTT
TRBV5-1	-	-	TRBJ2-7	CASSLGQFKSEQYF	TGCGCCAGCAGCTTGGGGCAGTTTAAGTCCGAGCAGTACTTC
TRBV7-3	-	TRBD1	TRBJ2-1	CASSLSADRVEYEQFF	TGTGCCAGCAGCTTATCTGCAGACAGGGTTGAATATGAGCAGTTCTTC
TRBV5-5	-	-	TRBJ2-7	CASSSQGWGSYEQYF	TGTGCCAGCAGCTCACAGGGCTGGGGCTCCTACGAGCAGTACTTC
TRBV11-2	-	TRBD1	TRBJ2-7	CASSLISGGEQYF	TGTGCCAGCAGCTTAATCTCAGGGGGTGAGCAGTACTTC
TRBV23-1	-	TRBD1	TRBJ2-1	CASSPPGQENEQFF	TGCGCCAGCAGTCCTCCGGGACAGGAGAATGAGCAGTTCTTC
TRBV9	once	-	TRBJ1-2	CASSYSHFLDTNYGYTF	TGTGCCAGCAGCTACAGTCATTTCCTGGACACCAACTATGGCTACACCTTC